The present T cell receptor (beta chain) was sequenced within a study of blood T cell repertoires in COVID-19. Study information: Donors in the United States, Italy and Spain gave samples during acute or convalescent COVID-19. T cells, B-cell-depleted T cells, or PBMCs supplied cDNA or gDNA.

This clone was observed a single time. Germline trimming cut 4 bases from V and 1 base from J; bases unmatched to any gene: 2. Germline V gene sequence: CDR1 MNHEY, CDR2 SVGAGI. The CDR3 is 15 amino acids. Original analysis: Estimates of nucleated cell counts were drawn from the amplification of reference gene primers. Sequencing used immunoSEQ multiplex PCR; TCRdb keeps in-frame clones, though not all of them. For V, J and clone size, that table is used; D and trimming come from the DNA. The sample lists 100,000 to 150,000 clones; more than 80% were seen once. One Seattle source followed patients from active infection through their disease course.

This receptor was taken from a woman older than 75 with COVID-19, enrolled during active disease. The sample was peripheral blood. The chain couples TRBV6-5 to TRBJ2-7; 12 nucleotides align to TRBD2. The chain's CDR3 is CASSFGLAGSYEQYF. The CDR3 DNA follows: TGTGCCAGCAGTTTTGGACTAGCGGGGTCCTACGAGCAGTACTTC.